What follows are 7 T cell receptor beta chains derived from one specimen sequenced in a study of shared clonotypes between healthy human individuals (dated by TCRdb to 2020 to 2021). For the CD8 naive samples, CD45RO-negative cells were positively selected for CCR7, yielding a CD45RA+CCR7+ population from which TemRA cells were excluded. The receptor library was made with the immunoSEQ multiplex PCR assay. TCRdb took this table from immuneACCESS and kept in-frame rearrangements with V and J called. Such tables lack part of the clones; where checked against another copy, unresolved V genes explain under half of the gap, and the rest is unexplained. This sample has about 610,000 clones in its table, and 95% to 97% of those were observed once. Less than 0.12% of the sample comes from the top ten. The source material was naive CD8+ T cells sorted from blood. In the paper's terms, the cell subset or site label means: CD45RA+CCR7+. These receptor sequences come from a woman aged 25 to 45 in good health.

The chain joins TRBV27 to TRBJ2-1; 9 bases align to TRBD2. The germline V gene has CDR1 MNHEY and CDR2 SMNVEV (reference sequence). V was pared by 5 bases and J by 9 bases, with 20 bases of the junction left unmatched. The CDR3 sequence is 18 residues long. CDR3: CASSPPVSGSRSPGEQFF. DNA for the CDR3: TGTGCCAGCAGTCCTCCCGTTAGCGGGAGTCGCTCACCCGGTGAGCAGTTCTTC.

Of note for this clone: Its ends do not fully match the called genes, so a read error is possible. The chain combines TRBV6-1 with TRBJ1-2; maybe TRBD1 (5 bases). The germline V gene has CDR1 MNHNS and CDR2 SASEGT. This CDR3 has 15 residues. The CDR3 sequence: CASRGLSGTNYGYTF. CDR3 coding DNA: TGTGCCAGCAGAGGACTTTCAGGGACTAATTATGGCTACACCTTC.

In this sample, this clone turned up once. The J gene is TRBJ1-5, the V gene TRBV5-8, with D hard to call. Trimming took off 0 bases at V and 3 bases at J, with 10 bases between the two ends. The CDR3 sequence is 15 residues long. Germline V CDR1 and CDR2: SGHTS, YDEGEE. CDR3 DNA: TGTGCCAGCAGCTTGGAAGGGAAACCCAATCAGCCCCAGCATTTT. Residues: CASSLEGKPNQPQHF.

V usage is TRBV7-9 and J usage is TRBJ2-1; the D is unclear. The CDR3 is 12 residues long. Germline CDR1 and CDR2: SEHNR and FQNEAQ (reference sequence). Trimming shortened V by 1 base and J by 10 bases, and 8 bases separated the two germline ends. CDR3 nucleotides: TGTGCCAGCAGCTTAGTGACAAGGGAGCAGTTCTTC. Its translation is CASSLVTREQFF.

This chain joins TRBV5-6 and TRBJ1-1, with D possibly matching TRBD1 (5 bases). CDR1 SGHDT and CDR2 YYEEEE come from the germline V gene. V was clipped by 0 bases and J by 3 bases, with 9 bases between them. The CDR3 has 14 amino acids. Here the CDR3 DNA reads TGTGCCAGCAGCTTGGAGGGGTGGGACACTGAAGCTTTCTTT. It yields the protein CASSLEGWDTEAFF. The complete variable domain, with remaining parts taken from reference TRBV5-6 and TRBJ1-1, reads DAGVTQSPTHLIKTRGQQVTLRCSPKSGHDTVSWYQQALGQGPQFIFQYYEEEERQRGNFPDRFSGHQFPNYSSELNVNALLLGDSALYLCASSLEGWDTEAFFGQGTRLTVV.

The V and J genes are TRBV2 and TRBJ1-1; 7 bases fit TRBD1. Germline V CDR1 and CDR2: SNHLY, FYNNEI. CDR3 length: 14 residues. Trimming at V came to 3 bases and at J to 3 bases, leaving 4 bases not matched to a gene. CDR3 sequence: CASSDPGTDTEAFF. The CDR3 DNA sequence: TGTGCCAGCAGTGACCCAGGGACAGACACTGAAGCTTTCTTT.

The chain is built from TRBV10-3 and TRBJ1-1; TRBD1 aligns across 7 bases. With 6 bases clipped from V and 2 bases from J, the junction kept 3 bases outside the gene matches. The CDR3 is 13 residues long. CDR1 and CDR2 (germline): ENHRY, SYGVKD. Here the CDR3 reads CAISAGGNTEAFF. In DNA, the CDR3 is TGTGCCATCAGCGCAGGGGGAAACACTGAAGCTTTCTTT.